This T cell receptor beta chain stems from a study of spatial heterogeneity in lung cancer. At the level of the study: There were, on average, more than ten raw-read appearances for each unique TCR and UMI combination.

The V and J ends lost 2 bases and 0 bases respectively, with 13 bases between them. CDR1 and CDR2 (germline): SEHNR, FQNEAQ (reference sequence). The CDR3 totals 17 residues. TCRdb fed the 5' RACE reads into MiXCR, producing one record per CDR3 protein. The table lists 95,000 to 130,000 distinct CDR3 sequences, more than 10% of them singletons. Time point reported: blood at routine non-recurrence follow-up after resection. Researchers sequenced whole RNA taken from tumor, nontumor lung or frozen PBMC without sorting. This specimen consisted of PBMCs, obtained at follow-up. This chain connects TRBV7-9 to TRBJ1-4, with D hard to call. The clonotype was recovered from a male donor with early-stage non-small cell lung cancer. CDR3 nucleotides: TGTGCCAGCAGCTTAAAGGGCGCCCACTCAACTAATGAAAAACTGTTTTTT. This codes for CASSLKGAHSTNEKLFF.